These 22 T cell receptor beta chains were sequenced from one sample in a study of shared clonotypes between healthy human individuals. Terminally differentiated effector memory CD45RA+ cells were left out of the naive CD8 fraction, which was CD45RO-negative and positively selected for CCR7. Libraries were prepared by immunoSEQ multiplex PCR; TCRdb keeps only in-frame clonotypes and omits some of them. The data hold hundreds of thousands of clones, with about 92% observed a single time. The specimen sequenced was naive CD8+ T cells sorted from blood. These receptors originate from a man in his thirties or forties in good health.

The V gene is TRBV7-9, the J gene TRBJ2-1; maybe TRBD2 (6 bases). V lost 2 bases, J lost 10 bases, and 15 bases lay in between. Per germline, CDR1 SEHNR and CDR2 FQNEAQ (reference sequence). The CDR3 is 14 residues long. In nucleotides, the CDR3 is TGTGCCAGCAGCTTATCCCCGGGACTGGGGGAGCAGTTCTTC. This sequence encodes CASSLSPGLGEQFF.

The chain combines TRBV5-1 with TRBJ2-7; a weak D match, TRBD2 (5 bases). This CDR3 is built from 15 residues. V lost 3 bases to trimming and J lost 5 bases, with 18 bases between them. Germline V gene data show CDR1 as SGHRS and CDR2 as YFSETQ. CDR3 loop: CASSSSLSPPHEQYF. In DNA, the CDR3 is TGCGCCAGCAGCTCTAGCCTGAGTCCTCCCCACGAGCAGTACTTC.

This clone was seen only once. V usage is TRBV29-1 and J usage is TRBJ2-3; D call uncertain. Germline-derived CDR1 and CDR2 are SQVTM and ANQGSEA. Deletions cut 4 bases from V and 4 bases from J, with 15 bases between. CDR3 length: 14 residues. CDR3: CSVVDPTRPDTQYF. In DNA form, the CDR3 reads TGCAGCGTTGTCGATCCTACTCGGCCAGATACGCAGTATTTT.

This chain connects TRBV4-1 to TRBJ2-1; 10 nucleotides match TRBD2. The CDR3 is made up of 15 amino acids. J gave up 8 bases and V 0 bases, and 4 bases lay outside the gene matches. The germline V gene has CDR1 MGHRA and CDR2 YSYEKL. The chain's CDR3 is CASSQDPSGSYEQFF. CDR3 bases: TGCGCCAGCAGCCAAGACCCTAGCGGGAGCTATGAGCAGTTCTTC.

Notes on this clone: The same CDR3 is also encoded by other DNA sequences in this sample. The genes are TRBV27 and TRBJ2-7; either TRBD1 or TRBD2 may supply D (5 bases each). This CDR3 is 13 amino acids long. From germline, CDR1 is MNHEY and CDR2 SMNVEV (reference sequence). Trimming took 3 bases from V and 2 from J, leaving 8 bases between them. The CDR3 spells CASSFKGPYEQYF. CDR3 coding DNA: TGTGCCAGCAGTTTTAAGGGACCCTACGAGCAGTACTTC.

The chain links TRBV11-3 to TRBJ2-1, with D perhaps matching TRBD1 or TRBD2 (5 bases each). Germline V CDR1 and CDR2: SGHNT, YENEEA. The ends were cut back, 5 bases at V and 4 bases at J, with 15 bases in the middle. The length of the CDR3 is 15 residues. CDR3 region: CASSRRVEGYNEQFF. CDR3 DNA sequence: TGTGCCAGCAGCCGCAGGGTTGAGGGGTACAATGAGCAGTTCTTC.

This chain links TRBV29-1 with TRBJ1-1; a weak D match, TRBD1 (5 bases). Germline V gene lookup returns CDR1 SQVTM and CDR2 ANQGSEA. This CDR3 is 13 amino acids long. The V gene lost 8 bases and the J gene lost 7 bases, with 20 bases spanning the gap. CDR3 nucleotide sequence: TGCAGCCCTGAAGACAGTTTGGTCGGTGAAGCTTTCTTT. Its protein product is CSPEDSLVGEAFF.

The CDR3 loop is CASSPGGTEYNEQFF. The CDR3, as DNA: TGTGCCAGTAGCCCGGGGGGGACAGAGTACAATGAGCAGTTCTTC. The rearrangement joins TRBV19 to TRBJ2-1; D may be TRBD2 (8 bases). The CDR3 extends over 15 amino acids. Germline V gene data show CDR1 as LNHDA and CDR2 as SQIVND (reference sequence). Trimming pared 6 bases from V and 4 bases from J, leaving 16 bases between.

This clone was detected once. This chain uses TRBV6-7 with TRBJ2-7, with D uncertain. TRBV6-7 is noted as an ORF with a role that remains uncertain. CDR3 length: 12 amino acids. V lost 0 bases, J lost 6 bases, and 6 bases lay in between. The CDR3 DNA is TGTGCCAGCAGTTACTCGAAAAGCGAGCAGTACTTC. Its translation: CASSYSKSEQYF.

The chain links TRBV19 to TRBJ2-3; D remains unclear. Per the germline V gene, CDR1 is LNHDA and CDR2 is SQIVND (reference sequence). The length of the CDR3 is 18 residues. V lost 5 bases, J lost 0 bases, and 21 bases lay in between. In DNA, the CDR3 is TGTGCCAGTAGTGTTAGGGTTTCCCTCGCCTCTAGCACAGATACGCAGTATTTT. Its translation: CASSVRVSLASSTDTQYF.

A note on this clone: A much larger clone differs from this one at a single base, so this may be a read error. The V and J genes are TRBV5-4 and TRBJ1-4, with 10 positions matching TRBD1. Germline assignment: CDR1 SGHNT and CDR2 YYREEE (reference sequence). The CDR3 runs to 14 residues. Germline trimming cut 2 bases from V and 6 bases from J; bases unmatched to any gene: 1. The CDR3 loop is CASSFGTGDEKLFF. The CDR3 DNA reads TGTGCCAGCAGCTTCGGGACAGGGGATGAAAAACTGTTTTTT.

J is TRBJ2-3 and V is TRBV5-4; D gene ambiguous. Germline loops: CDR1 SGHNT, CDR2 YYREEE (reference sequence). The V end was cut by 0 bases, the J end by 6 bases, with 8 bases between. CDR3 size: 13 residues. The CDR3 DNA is TGTGCCAGCAGCTTGGGGGCCCCCGATACGCAGTATTTT. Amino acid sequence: CASSLGAPDTQYF.

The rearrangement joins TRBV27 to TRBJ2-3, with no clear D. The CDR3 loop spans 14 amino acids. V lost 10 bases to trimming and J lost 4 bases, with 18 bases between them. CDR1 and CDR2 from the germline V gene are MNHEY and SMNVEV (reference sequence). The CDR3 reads CATSRPKLADTQYF. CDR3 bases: TGTGCCACCTCAAGACCTAAACTTGCAGATACGCAGTATTTT.

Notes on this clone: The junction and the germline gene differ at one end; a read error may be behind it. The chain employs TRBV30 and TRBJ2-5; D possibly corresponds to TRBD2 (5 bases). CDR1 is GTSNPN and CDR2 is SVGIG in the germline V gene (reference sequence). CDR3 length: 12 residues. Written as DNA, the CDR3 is TGTGCCTGGGGTGTGACGGGGGAGACCCAGTACTTC. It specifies CAWGVTGETQYF.

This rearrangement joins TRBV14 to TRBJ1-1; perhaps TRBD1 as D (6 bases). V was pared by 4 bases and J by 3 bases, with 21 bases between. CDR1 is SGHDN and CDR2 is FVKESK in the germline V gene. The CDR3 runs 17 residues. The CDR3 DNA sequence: TGTGCCAGCAGCCCACGGTTAGGCAGGGGAGGGGACACTGAAGCTTTCTTT. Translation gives CASSPRLGRGGDTEAFF.

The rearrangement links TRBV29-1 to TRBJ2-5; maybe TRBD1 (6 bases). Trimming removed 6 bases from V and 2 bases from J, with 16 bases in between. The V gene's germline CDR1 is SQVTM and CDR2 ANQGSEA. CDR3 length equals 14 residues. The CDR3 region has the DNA TGCAGCGTCACAAGATCAGGGGAGCAAGAGACCCAGTACTTC. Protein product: CSVTRSGEQETQYF.

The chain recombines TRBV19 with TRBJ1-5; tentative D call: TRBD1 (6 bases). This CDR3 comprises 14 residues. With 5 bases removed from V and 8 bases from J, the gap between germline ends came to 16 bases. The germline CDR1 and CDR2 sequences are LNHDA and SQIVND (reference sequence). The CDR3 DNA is TGTGCCAGTAGTGCTCGACAGGCCCGGGAGCCCCAGCATTTT. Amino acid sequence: CASSARQAREPQHF.

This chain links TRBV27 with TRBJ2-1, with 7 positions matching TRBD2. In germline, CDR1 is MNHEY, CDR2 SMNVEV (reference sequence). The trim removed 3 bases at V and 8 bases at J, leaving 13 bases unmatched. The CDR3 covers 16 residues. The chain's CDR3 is CASSFSAGELSDEQFF. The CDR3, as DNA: TGTGCCAGCAGTTTCTCTGCGGGAGAGTTATCCGATGAGCAGTTCTTC.

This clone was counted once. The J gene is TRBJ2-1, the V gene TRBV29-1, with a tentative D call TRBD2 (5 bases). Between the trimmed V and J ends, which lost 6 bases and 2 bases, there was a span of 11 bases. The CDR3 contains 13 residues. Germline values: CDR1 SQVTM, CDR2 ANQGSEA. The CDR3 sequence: CSVGVPTYNEQFF. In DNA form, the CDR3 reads TGCAGCGTCGGGGTACCTACCTACAATGAGCAGTTCTTC.

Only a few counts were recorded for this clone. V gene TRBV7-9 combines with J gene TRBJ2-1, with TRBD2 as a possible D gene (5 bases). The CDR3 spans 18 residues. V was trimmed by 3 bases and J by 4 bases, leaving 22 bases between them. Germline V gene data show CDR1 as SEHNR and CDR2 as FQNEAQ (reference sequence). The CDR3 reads CASSFFGLGPEGYNEQFF. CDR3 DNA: TGTGCCAGCAGCTTCTTTGGACTTGGGCCAGAGGGTTACAATGAGCAGTTCTTC.

The CDR3 sequence is CASSPLRDRKYNEQFF. The CDR3 region has the DNA TGTGCCAGCTCACCACTTAGGGACAGAAAGTACAATGAGCAGTTCTTC. The rearrangement links TRBV18 to TRBJ2-1, with 7 nucleotides matching TRBD1. Germline V lookup: CDR1 KGHSH, CDR2 LQKENI. V trimming: 1 base; J trimming: 4 bases; junction bases outside the gene matches: 7. This CDR3 contains 16 residues.

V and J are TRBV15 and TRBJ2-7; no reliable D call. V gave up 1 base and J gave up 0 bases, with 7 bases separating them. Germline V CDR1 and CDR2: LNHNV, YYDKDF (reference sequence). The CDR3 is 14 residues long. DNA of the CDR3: TGTGCCACCAGCAGAGGTCCAGGCTCCTACGAGCAGTACTTC. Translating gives CATSRGPGSYEQYF.